This T cell receptor (beta chain) was recorded in a study of blood T cell repertoires in COVID-19. Study details: The United States, Italy and Spain supplied acute and convalescent COVID-19 samples. PBMCs, B-cell-depleted T cells, or T cells were the source of the cDNA or gDNA that made up the material.

As handled by the study authors: By means of reference gene primer amplification, nucleated cell counts were estimated. Data came from immunoSEQ multiplex PCR; TCRdb stores just in-frame clones and leaves some out. The V and J calls and clone size are taken from that table; D and trimming were inferred from the DNA. The sample lists some 110,000 clones, approximately 79% occurring once. Germline assignment: CDR1 WNHNN and CDR2 SYGVQD (reference sequence). The CDR3 has 14 amino acids. V gave up 5 bases and J gave up 2 bases, with 12 bases separating them. The V and J genes are TRBV10-1 and TRBJ1-2; weak D call: TRBD1 (6 bases). Material for sequencing was peripheral blood. The sequence was obtained from a man over 45 with acute or convalescent COVID-19. The CDR3 sequence: CASSPGQMNYGYTF. In DNA form, the CDR3 reads TGCGCCAGCAGTCCCGGACAGATGAACTATGGCTACACCTTC.